Included here is one T cell receptor (beta chain) sequence, with context. Its cognate antigen is unknown. The V and J ends lost 0 bases and 9 bases, in that order; junction bases with no gene match: 6. This CDR3 has 15 amino acids. Germline assignment: CDR1 SGHNT and CDR2 YYREEE (reference sequence). Measured with immunoSEQ multiplex PCR; TCRdb has only the in-frame clones, and not every one. The sample has 100,000 or so clones, roughly nine tenths seen once. This specimen belongs to a study of OX40 agonist ivuxolimab in advanced cancers. Across the whole study: Three patients, one with hepatocellular carcinoma and two with cutaneous melanoma, responded partially.

General study results and limits: Near-lowest levels of clonal expansion characterized partial responders at 0.1-3.0 mg/kg. The work left the antigen specificity of expanded peripheral T cells undetermined.

The clonotype was recovered from an adult with an advanced solid tumor such as melanoma, head and neck, liver or kidney cancer. The sequencing used CD4+ or CD8+ T cells sorted from blood, collected in a trial of the OX40 agonist ivuxolimab. V and J are TRBV5-4 and TRBJ1-6, with TRBD1 matching over 7 bases. The DNA of the CDR3 is TGTGCCAGCAGCTTGGGAACAGGGGTAGTTTCACCCCTCCACTTT. Protein sequence: CASSLGTGVVSPLHF.